Shown below are 11 T cell receptor beta chains from a single sample sequenced in a study of OX40 agonist ivuxolimab in advanced cancers. Profiling relied on immunoSEQ multiplex PCR, and the TCRdb table lists in-frame clones only, not all of them. The sample comprises around 20,000 clones, 83% of which are singletons, and more than 6.5% rests with the top ten. The material sequenced was CD4+ or CD8+ T cells sorted from blood, taken in a trial of the OX40 agonist ivuxolimab. The receptors stem from an adult with an advanced solid tumor such as melanoma, head and neck, liver or kidney cancer.

The rearrangement uses TRBV2 and TRBJ1-5; D is possibly TRBD1 (5 bases). Germline loops: CDR1 SNHLY, CDR2 FYNNEI. Deletions cut 6 bases from V and 4 bases from J, with 16 bases between. The CDR3 contains 15 residues. The CDR3 region has the DNA TGTGCCAGCAGCGCCACAGGTTCCGAGAATCAGCCCCAGCATTTT. Protein: CASSATGSENQPQHF. Combining the CDR3 with reference TRBV2 and TRBJ1-5 gives the whole variable domain EPEVTQTPSHQVTQMGQEVILRCVPISNHLYFYWYRQILGQKVEFLVSFYNNEISEKSEIFDDQFSVERPDGSNFTLKIRSTKLEDSAMYFCASSATGSENQPQHFGDGTRLSIL.

V gene TRBV12-5 combines with J gene TRBJ2-5; maybe TRBD1 (6 bases). Germline assignment: CDR1 LGHNT and CDR2 FRNRAP. The V end was cut by 0 bases, the J end by 9 bases, with 11 bases between. The CDR3 runs 13 residues. CDR3 sequence reads: CASGLVQGRPQYF. CDR3 DNA sequence: TGTGCTAGTGGTTTGGTACAGGGTCGGCCCCAGTACTTC.

V gene TRBV12-5 combines with J gene TRBJ2-2; 8 nucleotides align to TRBD2. Germline values: CDR1 LGHNT, CDR2 FRNRAP. Trimming took 4 bases from V and 6 from J; bases not matched to a gene: 10. The CDR3 loop spans 16 amino acids. CDR3 DNA: TGTGCTAGTGGTTCACCCCGGGAGGGCTGGGCCGGGGAGCTGTTTTTT. Translation: CASGSPREGWAGELFF.

The chain combines TRBV12-5 with TRBJ1-2; 12 nucleotides agree with TRBD1. CDR1 is LGHNT and CDR2 is FRNRAP in the germline V gene. V trimming: 0 bases; J trimming: 8 bases; junction bases outside the gene matches: 13. The CDR3 length is 18 residues. CDR3 bases: TGTGCTAGTGGTTTGGTACGCTTAATCGGTGGGACAGGGGGCGGCTACACCTTC. It translates to CASGLVRLIGGTGGGYTF.

This clone showed up just a few times. The genes are TRBV9 and TRBJ1-3, with TRBD1 as a possible D gene (5 bases). V lost 4 bases and J 7 bases, leaving 24 bases between the germline ends. The V gene's germline CDR1 is SGDLS and CDR2 YYNGEE. The CDR3 sequence is 17 residues long. CDR3 sequence (DNA): TGTGCCAGCAGCCCTTCCCCGTTTGACAGCGAGAGGAACACCATATATTTT. It is translated as CASSPSPFDSERNTIYF.

The rearrangement links TRBV28 to TRBJ1-1; D is perhaps TRBD1 (5 bases). CDR1 MDHEN and CDR2 SYDVKM come from the germline V gene. CDR3 length: 13 amino acids. With 5 bases removed from V and 5 bases from J, the gap between germline ends came to 12 bases. CDR3 residues: CASSARGGTEAFF. Written as DNA, the CDR3 is TGTGCCAGCAGTGCCCGGGGGGGAACTGAAGCTTTCTTT.

The gene calls are TRBV9 and TRBJ2-7; TRBD2 matches 11 bases. The CDR3 covers 15 residues. The V segment lost 3 bases and the J segment 5 bases; nucleotides outside the gene matches: 7. Germline V gene sequence: CDR1 SGDLS, CDR2 YYNGEE. CDR3 residues: CASSAAGTSGDEQYF. Here the CDR3 DNA reads TGTGCCAGCAGCGCCGCCGGGACTAGCGGTGACGAGCAGTACTTC.

This rearrangement joins TRBV2 to TRBJ2-1, with D possibly matching TRBD2 (6 bases). CDR1 is SNHLY, CDR2 FYNNEI, per germline. Trimming removed 3 bases from V and 12 bases from J, with 15 bases in between. CDR3 size: 13 residues. CDR3 sequence reads: CASSDLAENPQFF. The CDR3 DNA reads TGTGCCAGCAGTGATTTAGCGGAGAACCCGCAGTTCTTC.

The chain couples TRBV7-8 to TRBJ1-1; 7 bases align to TRBD1. The CDR3 spans 17 residues. V shed 0 bases and J 5 bases; nucleotides not matched to a gene: 12. Germline CDR1 SGHVS, CDR2 FQNEAQ. The CDR3: CASSLAPFGNRGTEAFF. The CDR3 DNA is TGTGCCAGCAGCTTAGCCCCTTTCGGGAACAGGGGTACTGAAGCTTTCTTT.

The chain combines TRBV5-4 with TRBJ2-3; tentative D call: TRBD1 (5 bases). Germline assignment: CDR1 SGHNT and CDR2 YYREEE (reference sequence). The CDR3 runs to 14 residues. V lost 2 bases and J lost 8, with 15 bases in between. The CDR3 protein is CASSFGHDVATQYF. The CDR3 region has the DNA TGTGCCAGCAGCTTCGGACACGATGTTGCTACGCAGTATTTT.

This rearrangement joins TRBV10-3 to TRBJ1-1, with 10 nucleotides matching TRBD1. The ends lost 10 bases at V and 0 bases at J; junction bases unmatched: 2. This CDR3 has 13 amino acids. Per germline, CDR1 ENHRY and CDR2 SYGVKD. The CDR3 loop reads CATGTGVNTEAFF. As DNA, the CDR3 is TGTGCCACCGGGACAGGGGTGAACACTGAAGCTTTCTTT.